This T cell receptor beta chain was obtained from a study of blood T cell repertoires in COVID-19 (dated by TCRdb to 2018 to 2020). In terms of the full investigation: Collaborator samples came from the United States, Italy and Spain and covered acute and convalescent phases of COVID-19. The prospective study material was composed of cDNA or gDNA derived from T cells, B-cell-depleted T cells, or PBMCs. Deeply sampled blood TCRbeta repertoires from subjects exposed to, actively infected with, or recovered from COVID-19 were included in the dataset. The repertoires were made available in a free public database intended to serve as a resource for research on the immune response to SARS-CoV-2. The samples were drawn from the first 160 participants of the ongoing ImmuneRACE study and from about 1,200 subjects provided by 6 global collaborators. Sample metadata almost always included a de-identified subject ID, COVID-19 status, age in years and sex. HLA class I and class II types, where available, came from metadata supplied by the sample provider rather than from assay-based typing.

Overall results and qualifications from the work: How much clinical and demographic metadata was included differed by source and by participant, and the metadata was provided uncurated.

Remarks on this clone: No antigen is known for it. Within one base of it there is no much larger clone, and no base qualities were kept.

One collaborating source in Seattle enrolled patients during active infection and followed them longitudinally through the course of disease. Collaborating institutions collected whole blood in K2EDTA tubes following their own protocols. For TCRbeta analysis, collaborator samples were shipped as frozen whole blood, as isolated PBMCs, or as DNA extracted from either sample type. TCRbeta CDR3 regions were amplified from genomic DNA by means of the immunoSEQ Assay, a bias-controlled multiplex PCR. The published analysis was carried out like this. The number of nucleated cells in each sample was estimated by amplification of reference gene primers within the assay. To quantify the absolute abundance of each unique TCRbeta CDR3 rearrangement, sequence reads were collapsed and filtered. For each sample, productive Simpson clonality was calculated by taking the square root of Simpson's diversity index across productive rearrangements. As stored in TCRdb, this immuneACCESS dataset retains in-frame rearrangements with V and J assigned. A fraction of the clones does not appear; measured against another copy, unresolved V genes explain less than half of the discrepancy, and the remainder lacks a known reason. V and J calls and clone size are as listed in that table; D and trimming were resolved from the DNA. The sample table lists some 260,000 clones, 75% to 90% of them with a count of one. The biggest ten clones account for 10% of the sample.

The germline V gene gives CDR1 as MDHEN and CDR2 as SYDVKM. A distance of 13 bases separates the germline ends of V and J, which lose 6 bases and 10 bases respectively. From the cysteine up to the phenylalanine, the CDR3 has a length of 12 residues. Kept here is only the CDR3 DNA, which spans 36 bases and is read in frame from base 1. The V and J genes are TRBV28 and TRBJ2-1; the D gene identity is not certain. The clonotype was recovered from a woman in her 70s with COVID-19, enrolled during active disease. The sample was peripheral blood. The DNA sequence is TGTGCCAGCAGCTCCCTGATACGGGAGCAGTTCTTC. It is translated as CASSSLIREQFF.